The clone carrying this T cell receptor beta chain was counted only a few times. Germline loops: CDR1 MGHRA, CDR2 YSYEKL. The CDR3 runs to 15 residues. Trimming stripped 1 base from V and 0 bases from J, with 9 bases between. Produced via immunoSEQ multiplex PCR; TCRdb's table is partial and in-frame only. The repertoire includes several thousand clones, less than 65% of them detected once, and about 8.7% sits in the top ten. The treatment: randomized to nivolumab then ipilimumab (arm A) or the reverse (arm B). None of the patients previously received DNA-damaging chemotherapy. From thawed PBMCs, live CD3+CD8+ cells negative for CD19 and CD56 were sorted. The data were obtained in a study of sequential checkpoint blockade in melanoma. Study context: Arm A got nivolumab then ipilimumab; arm B the reverse, 1:1. Each arm's sequence ended with maintenance nivolumab.

The chain is built from TRBV4-1 and TRBJ1-1; no clear D gene. This material consisted of CD8+ T cells sorted from blood (inferred from file names), taken from a patient given nivolumab and ipilimumab in sequence. The receptor was derived from a human donor with melanoma. The CDR3 coding sequence is TGCGCCAGCAGCCAAGGTCCCCAGGTGAACACTGAAGCTTTCTTT. It yields the protein CASSQGPQVNTEAFF.